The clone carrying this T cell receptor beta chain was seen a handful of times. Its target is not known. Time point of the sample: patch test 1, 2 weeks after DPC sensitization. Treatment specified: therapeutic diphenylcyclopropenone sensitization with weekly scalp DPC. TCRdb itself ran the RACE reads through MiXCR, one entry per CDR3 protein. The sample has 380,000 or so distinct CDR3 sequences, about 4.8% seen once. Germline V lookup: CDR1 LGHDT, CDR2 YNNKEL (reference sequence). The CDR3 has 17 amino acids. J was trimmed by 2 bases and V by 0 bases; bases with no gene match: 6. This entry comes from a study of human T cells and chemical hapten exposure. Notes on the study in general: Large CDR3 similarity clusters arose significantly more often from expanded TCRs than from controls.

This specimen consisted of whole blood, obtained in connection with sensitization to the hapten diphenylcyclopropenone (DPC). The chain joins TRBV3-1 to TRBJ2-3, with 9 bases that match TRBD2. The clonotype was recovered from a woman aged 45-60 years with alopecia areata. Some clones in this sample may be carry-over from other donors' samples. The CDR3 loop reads CASSQDSRGGDTDTQYF. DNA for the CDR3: TGTGCCAGCAGCCAAGATTCGCGGGGGGGAGACACAGATACGCAGTATTTT.